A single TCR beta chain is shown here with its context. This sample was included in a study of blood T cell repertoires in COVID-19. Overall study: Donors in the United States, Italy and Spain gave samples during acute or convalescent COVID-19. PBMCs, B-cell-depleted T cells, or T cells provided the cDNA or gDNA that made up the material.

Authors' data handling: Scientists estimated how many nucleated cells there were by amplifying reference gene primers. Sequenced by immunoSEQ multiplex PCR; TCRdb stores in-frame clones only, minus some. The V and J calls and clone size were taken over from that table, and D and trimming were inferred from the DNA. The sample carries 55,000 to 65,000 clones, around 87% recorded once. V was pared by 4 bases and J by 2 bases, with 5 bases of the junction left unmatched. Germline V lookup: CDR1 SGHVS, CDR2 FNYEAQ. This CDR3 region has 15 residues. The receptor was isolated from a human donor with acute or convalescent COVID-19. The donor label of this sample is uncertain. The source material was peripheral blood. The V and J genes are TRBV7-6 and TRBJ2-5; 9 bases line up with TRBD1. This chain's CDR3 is CASSWGQGPQETQYF. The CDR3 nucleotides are TGTGCCAGCAGCTGGGGACAGGGCCCTCAAGAGACCCAGTACTTC.